These T cell receptor beta chains were read from a single sample in a study of OX40 agonist ivuxolimab in advanced cancers. Only in-frame clones appear in the TCRdb table, and some are missing; sequencing was by immunoSEQ multiplex PCR. This table holds fewer than 85,000 clones, 70% to 90% found once. Sequences were derived from CD4+ or CD8+ T cells sorted from blood, sampled in a trial of the OX40 agonist ivuxolimab. All receptors derive from an adult with an advanced solid tumor such as melanoma, head and neck, liver or kidney cancer. CDR3s leave out the opening cysteine and the closing phenylalanine or tryptophan. Clone size is stated in some rows and not others, as once, few, many or a class when expanded.

cdr3_aa j_call clone_size v_call
ASSLRNEQF TRBJ2-1 . TRBV5-4
ASSLADQPQH TRBJ1-5 once TRBV7-9
ASSLAWTGGTGELF TRBJ2-2 . TRBV5-4
ASSFEGLGAYEQY TRBJ2-7 . TRBV5-6
ASSQNRLAGGTDTQY TRBJ2-3 . TRBV4-2
ASSLLPGGAGLAKNIQY TRBJ2-4 . TRBV5-6
ASSLARGGNYGYT TRBJ1-2 . TRBV7-9
ASSPREGAGETQY TRBJ2-5 . TRBV6-6
ASRILGGTDEQF TRBJ2-1 . TRBV6-5
ASSLQEVGNTIY TRBJ1-3 . TRBV28
ASSFRTGNYGYT TRBJ1-2 . TRBV5-4
ASSPRQGISYEQY TRBJ2-7 . TRBV27
ASSPGGTDTQY TRBJ2-3 . TRBV5-1
ASSLEGPNTGELF TRBJ2-2 . TRBV5-1
ASSIVASGTYEQY TRBJ2-7 . TRBV19
ASSQSGGAGGYT TRBJ1-2 . TRBV4-1
AWVRAGGSYEQY TRBJ2-7 . TRBV30
ASSTDGRAYEQY TRBJ2-7 . TRBV7-3
ASSDLVTDTQY TRBJ2-3 . TRBV6-4
ASSFPEINTEAF TRBJ1-1 . TRBV7-9
ASSIAAGTGVGNTIY TRBJ1-3 . TRBV19
ASSMELNQPQH TRBJ1-5 . TRBV19
ASSQGVGDTQY TRBJ2-3 once TRBV4-1
ASSVNSLGEQY . . TRBV10-1